This T cell receptor (beta chain) was captured in a study of T cell responses to AZD1222 COVID-19 vaccine (dated by TCRdb to the early 2020s). Regarding the study in general: AZD1222 recipients with second doses at about 4 weeks or about 12 weeks were pooled, because spike-specific TCR depth and breadth did not differ between schedules. TCR sequencing was performed for roughly 250 trial participants, of whom some 200 were given two doses of AZD1222 and roughly 25 were given two doses of MenACWY control vaccine. Enrollment into the trials was organized by age into subgroups of 18-55, 56-69 and 70-plus years, and those subgroups contained roughly 150, 30 and 60 TCR-sequenced participants, respectively.

As regards this clone: Its cognate antigen has yet to be identified. Base quality data are lacking; no much larger clone is found one base away.

The CDR3 regions of human TCRbeta chains were analyzed by immunosequencing. As for the original processing: Repertoire TCRs were checked for matches against a reference library of SARS-CoV-2-specific TCRs that had been generated using the MIRA antigen-specificity platform. Breadth was defined as the fraction of unique TCRs that were SARS-CoV-2-associated, and depth was defined as the fraction of total T cells that were SARS-CoV-2-associated. Using the MIRA data, every spike-specific TCR was mapped to the spike region that the TCR reacted to and assigned to either a CD4 or a CD8 class. Log10-transformed breadth and depth values were compared by one-way ANOVA with Sidak's multiple comparisons tests. Entries here come from immuneACCESS through TCRdb and include only in-frame sequences with V and J called. Some clones fail to appear in such tables; in the studies checked, an unresolved V gene covers under half of the shortfall, and the cause of the remainder is unknown. V and J calls and clone size are as listed in that table; D and trimming were resolved from the DNA. This sample is represented by some 120,000 clones; approximately 85% of them were singletons. The ten largest clones represent 1.5% to 2% of the sample.

The time point label on this specimen signifies: baseline before first vaccination. Vaccinee samples were obtained from the UK trials COV001 and COV002, which included a single-blind randomized controlled phase 2/3 trial of AZD1222 (ChAdOx1 nCoV-19) in healthy adults. For TCRbeta chain sequencing, PBMC samples from trial participants were taken at day 0 and at day 28 after the second dose. The CDR3 numbers 13 residues from cysteine through phenylalanine. Kept here is only the CDR3 DNA, which spans 39 bases and is read in frame from base 1. The germline V gene (reference sequence) provides CDR1 GTSNPN and CDR2 SVGIG. The trim is 0 bases for V and 9 bases for J, with a gap of 9 bases between the germline ends. Results and caveats for the whole study, not just this receptor: Conclusions about previously exposed vaccinees are limited, since just a handful of AZD1222 recipients were seropositive for SARS-CoV-2 at baseline. Participants were mostly white British, with more females than males. The authors suggested clonal diversity may have been underestimated. Because no day 14 peak-response samples were available, repertoires were characterized only after the peak T cell response. Epitopes outside the regions mutated in the B.1.351 and B.1.1.7 variants were reportedly recognized by nearly half of the unique spike-specific TCRs. The whole spike protein was spanned by vaccine-associated CD4 TCRs, and dominant responses were seen in regions 160-218 and 743-854. In the small 56-69-year group, the increase in depth fell short of significance, most likely because of low power. Spike-specific TCR breadth and depth rose significantly after two AZD1222 doses compared with day 0 and with MenACWY recipients.

The chain joins TRBV30 to TRBJ1-6; no D gene call is confident. This TCR came from an adult in good health. The sequencing here drew on peripheral blood, taken on day 0 of AZD1222 vaccination. The DNA is TGTGCCTGGAGTGTGGGTGGGAGTTCACCCCTCCACTTT. The resulting protein is CAWSVGGSSPLHF.